These T cell receptor beta chains were read from a single sample in a study of identifying expanded T cells in peripheral blood. Some clones are missing from TCRdb's copy, which holds only in-frame ones; the method was immunoSEQ multiplex PCR. The data contain 97,000 or so clones, 88% of them singletons. The sample comprised blood. These receptors all come from a person aged 18 to 69 in good health. The conserved cysteine and the conserved F or W are not part of the CDR3 here.

V gene: TRBV11-3
J gene: TRBJ2-3
CDR3 protein: ASSLGRLAGTQY

V gene: TRBV19
J gene: TRBJ1-4
CDR3 protein: ASSAGWEKLF

V gene: TRBV6-1
J gene: TRBJ1-5
CDR3 protein: ASSEIQGTQPQH

V gene: TRBV5-8
J gene: TRBJ1-2
CDR3 protein: ASSWGGGSYGYT

V gene: TRBV19
J gene: TRBJ2-3
CDR3 protein: ASSIDPSASGRVTDTQY

V gene: TRBV28
J gene: TRBJ2-7
CDR3 protein: ASINFQGEQY

V gene: TRBV7-8
J gene: TRBJ2-1
CDR3 protein: ASSEGLAGDNEQF

V gene: TRBV29-1
J gene: TRBJ1-4
CDR3 protein: SVETGAEEKLF

V gene: TRBV6-5
J gene: TRBJ1-2
CDR3 protein: ASRFRTGYYGYT

V gene: TRBV18
J gene: TRBJ2-7
CDR3 protein: ASSPPADRYEQY

V gene: TRBV7-8
J gene: TRBJ2-2
CDR3 protein: ASSLETGSGELF

V gene: TRBV2
J gene: TRBJ2-5
CDR3 protein: ASSSPPGRETQY

V gene: TRBV4-1
J gene: TRBJ1-5
CDR3 protein: ASSQERDQPQH

V gene: TRBV7-9
J gene: TRBJ2-3
CDR3 protein: ASSTRAGGTDTQY

V gene: TRBV7-3
J gene: TRBJ1-5
CDR3 protein: ASSLDNSNQPQH

V gene: TRBV7-6
J gene: TRBJ2-3
CDR3 protein: ASSLVGGEHTQY

V gene: TRBV10-3
J gene: TRBJ2-2
CDR3 protein: AISEPSGHSDTGELF

V gene: TRBV19
J gene: TRBJ1-2
CDR3 protein: ASTNSRGRGQGGYT

V gene: TRBV4-2
J gene: TRBJ1-4
CDR3 protein: ASSQGASLGEKLF

V gene: TRBV10-3
J gene: TRBJ2-7
CDR3 protein: AISRGGTLYEQY

V gene: TRBV23-1
J gene: TRBJ2-1
CDR3 protein: ASSQVPWALWDEQF

V gene: TRBV5-8
J gene: TRBJ2-3
CDR3 protein: ASSGRGASTDTQY

V gene: TRBV9
J gene: TRBJ1-1
CDR3 protein: ASSELQGQNTEAF

V gene: TRBV2
J gene: TRBJ2-1
CDR3 protein: ASRGTSGVYNEQF

V gene: TRBV11-2
J gene: TRBJ2-5
CDR3 protein: ASSQDLPETQY

V gene: TRBV6-1
J gene: TRBJ1-5
CDR3 protein: ASSLQGNSYQPQH

V gene: TRBV1
J gene: TRBJ1-6
CDR3 protein: TSSQRDINSPLH

V gene: TRBV9
J gene: TRBJ2-7
CDR3 protein: ASSVGAFHEQY

V gene: TRBV6-1
J gene: TRBJ1-2
CDR3 protein: ASSAGQVSEYFP

V gene: TRBV7-9
J gene: TRBJ2-5
CDR3 protein: ASSFTGGLQETQY